This TCR beta chain was sequenced during a study of blood T cell repertoires in COVID-19. Across the study: Spain, Italy and the United States supplied samples that represented acute and convalescent COVID-19.

CDR1 and CDR2 from the germline V gene are SNHLY and FYNNEI. The CDR3 sequence is 14 residues long. Trimming took off 3 bases at V and 2 bases at J, with 8 bases between the two ends. Repertoires were generated with immunoSEQ multiplex PCR, while TCRdb's copy carries only in-frame clones and drops some. The data hold around 130,000 clones, with about 88% observed a single time. This clonotype was obtained from a woman over 75 with acute or convalescent COVID-19. The chain recombines TRBV2 with TRBJ1-3; D is unresolved. The sample was peripheral blood. CDR3 DNA sequence: TGTGCCAGCAGTGATTGGAGGGCTGGAAACACCATATATTTT. Amino acid sequence: CASSDWRAGNTIYF.